These T cell receptor beta chains were read from a single sample in a study of cytomegalovirus exposure and HLA in healthy donors. Clones were read by immunoSEQ multiplex PCR, and TCRdb kept only the in-frame ones, dropping some. The data contain 60,000 to 90,000 clones, 55% to 80% of them seen just once; the ten biggest clones take up 7.6%. Sequenced: PBMCs. All receptors come from a man aged 35-49 years in good health and CMV-seropositive. Both conserved end residues are part of each CDR3. Fields, in order: J gene, V gene, clone size, D gene, CDR3 protein, CDR3 DNA. A D gene is named only where the DNA matches it firmly. The size of a clone is reported for some rows only, either as once, few or many, or as a class for expanded clones.

TRBJ2-5,TRBV5-1,few,-,CASSLAGETQYF,TGCGCCAGCAGCTTGGCCGGTGAGACCCAGTACTTC
TRBJ2-3,TRBV7-3,-,-,CASRGAGSDTQYF,TGTGCCAGCAGGGGGGCGGGCTCAGATACGCAGTATTTT
TRBJ1-1,TRBV30,-,-,CAWSSGGLAFF,TGTGCCTGGAGTAGCGGGGGGCTAGCTTTCTTT
TRBJ1-1,TRBV29-1,few,-,CSGESTEAFF,TGCAGCGGGGAGTCCACTGAAGCTTTCTTT
TRBJ2-3,TRBV7-9,-,-,CASSLQGYADTQYF,TGTGCCAGCAGCCTACAGGGATACGCAGATACGCAGTATTTT
TRBJ2-1,TRBV5-8,-,TRBD2,CASSLPSGGANEQFF,TGTGCCAGCAGCTTGCCCAGCGGGGGGGCAAATGAGCAGTTCTTC
TRBJ2-1,TRBV10-1,-,-,CASSESPMGGPSNEQFF,TGCGCCAGCAGTGAGTCCCCAATGGGGGGGCCCTCCAATGAGCAGTTCTTC
TRBJ1-1,TRBV6-6,-,-,CASSPRETMNTEAFF,TGTGCCAGCAGCCCAAGGGAGACTATGAACACTGAAGCTTTCTTT
TRBJ1-5,TRBV27,once,TRBD1,CASGRQGGNQPQHF,TGTGCCAGCGGCAGACAGGGTGGCAATCAGCCCCAGCATTTT
TRBJ1-2,TRBV29-1,-,TRBD1,CSDIGGGYGYTF,TGCAGCGACATAGGGGGCGGCTATGGCTACACCTTC
TRBJ2-2,TRBV9,-,TRBD2,CASAAGTSGSTGELFF,TGTGCCAGCGCAGCCGGGACTAGCGGGAGCACCGGGGAGCTGTTTTTT
TRBJ1-1,TRBV7-3,-,TRBD1,CASSRRARDRGRLTEAFF,TGTGCCAGCAGCAGACGGGCGAGGGACAGGGGTCGTCTCACTGAAGCTTTCTTT
TRBJ1-1,TRBV27,once,-,CASSLPGNTEAFF,TGTGCCAGCAGTTTACCCGGGAACACTGAAGCTTTCTTT
TRBJ1-2,TRBV27,-,-,CASSRIWTALNYGYTF,TGTGCCAGCAGTAGGATATGGACAGCCCTCAACTATGGCTACACCTTC
TRBJ1-4,TRBV7-9,few,TRBD1,CASSQAGGGGEKLFF,TGTGCCAGCAGCCAAGCAGGGGGCGGAGGTGAAAAACTGTTTTTT
TRBJ2-7,TRBV5-1,once,TRBD2,CASSLDSGGRGEQYF,TGCGCCAGCAGCTTGGATAGCGGGGGAAGAGGAGAGCAGTACTTC
TRBJ2-6,TRBV5-6,-,TRBD1,CASSSPGQYSGANVLTF,TGTGCCAGCAGCTCACCGGGACAGTATTCTGGGGCCAACGTCCTGACTTTC
TRBJ1-2,TRBV6-5,many,-,CASSYGGGRGYTF,TGTGCCAGCAGTTACGGGGGAGGACGTGGCTACACCTTC